Detailed here is one T cell receptor (beta chain). Its cognate antigen has yet to be identified. No quality values exist for individual bases; no much larger clone is one base distant. The library was generated by the immunoSEQ multiplex PCR assay. For the multiplex PCR, a mixture combining 60 forward primers for TCR Vbeta segments and 13 reverse primers for TCR Jbeta segments was used. The CDR3 region of rearranged TCR beta genes was amplified from genomic DNA by a multiplex PCR assay. The amplified TCR beta libraries were sequenced on the Illumina HiSeq System as 87-base-pair reads. Per the authors' processing: In a later analysis, 77 million or so unique TCR beta chains were counted across the approximately 670 repertoires, and approximately 11 million of these chains were shared by at least two donors. Raw reads were error-corrected and collapsed into unique sequences by a nearest-neighbor algorithm in which closely related sequences were merged to remove PCR and sequencing errors. V, D and J gene segments were assigned by aligning CDR3 sequences to IMGT reference sequences. For a sequence to be retained, at least a six-nucleotide match to both a V gene segment and a J gene segment was required. Rearrangements were classified as productive when the CDR3 lacked stop codons and remained in frame with V and J, and all other rearrangements were classified as non-productive. Following IMGT convention, CDR3 was defined as the stretch from the second conserved V-encoded cysteine to the conserved J-encoded phenylalanine. In an earlier analysis of around 600 of the donors, sequences lacking an unambiguous match to a single V gene segment were excluded. In an earlier analysis of some 590 of the donors, a V segment was called functional when productive rearrangements were above 56.7%, and segregating when the standard deviation between donors exceeded 5%. A statistical classification framework was developed to diagnose cytomegalovirus status using the catalog of TCR beta chain sequences. In a later analysis, V and J genes were assigned by comparing TCR nucleotide sequences against IMGT/GENE-DB human TR gene sequences. The TCRdist pipeline was used in a later analysis to assign CDR3 sequences and most-parsimonious VDJ recombination scenarios. In a later analysis, each TCR beta chain was defined by its CDR3 amino acid sequence together with its V-gene family, and reads lacking a unique V-gene family were excluded. As a way to deal with suspected cross-contamination and a sequencing artifact, a later analysis dropped 450 to 600 nucleotide sequences that were highly shared and had low generation probability. For each public chain, a later analysis derived a clonal expansion index from normalized ranks of inferred template counts within each repertoire. In a later analysis, generation probabilities were computed with a VDJ recombination model fitted to out-of-frame rearrangements, and the resulting probabilities were checked against IGoR. In a later analysis, hypergeometric tests were used to score TCR-TCR, TCR-HLA and TCR-CMV co-occurrence, with a repertoire-size bias correction applied to TCR pairs. To estimate false discovery rates, a later analysis permuted the HLA or CMV assignments 20 times. In a later analysis, co-occurring TCRs were grouped with DBSCAN, and TCRdist sequence similarity was added when clustering was performed within HLA-allele-positive subsets. Repertoires with fewer than 30,000 or more than 120,000 public chains, plus five repertoires with anomalous nucleotide sharing, were excluded from co-occurrence clustering. Here the immuneACCESS table is served through TCRdb, limited to in-frame sequences with V and J called. Missing clones are a known gap in these copies; in checked studies unresolved V genes cover under half, and the rest lacks a known reason. That table gives V, J and clone size, and the DNA gave D and trimming. Counted in this sample were roughly 90,000 clones; about four fifths of them appeared once. The ten largest make up less than 9.5% of the sample.

Per the germline V gene, ENHRY is the CDR1 and SYGVKD is the CDR2. From the cysteine up to the phenylalanine, the CDR3 has a length of 14 residues. Only the CDR3 DNA stays, 42 bases, in frame from base 1. At the junction V is shortened by 3 bases and J by 7 bases; bases outside the gene matches: 2. In total, 500 to 700 healthy bone marrow donors made up the cohort. All cohort members were sampled while nominally healthy, although unrecorded immune exposures were likely present. The donor tested CMV seronegative, placing the donor among the 352 seronegative members of the cohort. A peripheral blood sample was provided by each donor, and peripheral blood mononuclear cells were used for TCR beta sequencing. Genomic DNA was extracted from the blood cell samples with the Qiagen DNeasy Blood Extraction Kit. The data belong to a study of cytomegalovirus exposure and HLA in healthy donors (TCRdb year 2017). As for the study more broadly: In an earlier analysis of fewer than 750 of the donors, 250 to 350 Gb of sequence data and some 120 million unique TCR beta sequences from about 179 million T cells were reported. HLA typing included class I and class II loci at four-digit resolution. Among a few hundred genotyped donors of the cohort, an average of around 240,000 unique TCR beta nucleotide sequences were sequenced per donor, roughly a sixth of them non-productive. The number of donors typed differed by locus, with about 629-630 for A, B, C, DRB1 and DQB1, 522 for DQA1, over 600 for DPA1, and approximately 470 for DPB1. To predict cytomegalovirus infection status, the study brought together high-throughput TCR immunosequencing, statistical association of individual TCRs with disease status, and machine learning. To study patterns of TCR occurrence, a later analysis re-analyzed previously published TCR beta repertoires from 666 donors and added high-resolution HLA genotyping. Rather than drawing on any new phenotypic data, the later analysis identified candidate immune exposures from TCR beta sequences and the way those sequences occurred across donors. The genetic ancestry cluster associated with self-reported Caucasian donors included 81% of the roughly 400 genotyped donors. An early release covering approximately 600 HLA-typed donors comprised roughly 300 gigabases of sequencing data and approximately 80 million unique TCR sequences. The aim of the study was to test whether cataloging public T cell receptors could identify signatures of past pathogen exposure. Because of strong linkage in the cohort, roughly five DR-DQ haplotypes were treated as single units for association and clustering. All discovery cohort repertoires had been generated on a single sequencing platform. A later genetic analysis used genome-wide SNP genotypes for about 65% of the 666 donors, treating that subset as a discovery cohort. A separate validation cohort of roughly 130 different subjects was used in addition to the approximately 610-subject first cohort. The study profiled the T cell repertoires of fewer than 850 subjects by immunosequencing and related them to cytomegalovirus serostatus. An earlier analysis of some 600 of the donors applied high-throughput TCR beta sequencing to assess whether each TCR beta V gene segment acted as functional or pseudogenic. Donor age, sex, ethnicity and CMV serostatus were compiled together with the repertoire data.

Results and caveats for the whole study, not just this receptor: The study gave a list of more than 150 TCR beta chains associated with cytomegalovirus. It was suggested by the authors that the approach could potentially be generalized to other disease states and immunological phenotypes. According to a later analysis, TCR association rates differed among HLA loci, with DRB1 alleles showing the most associated TCRs and HLA-C alleles showing the fewest. Because the 87-base-pair reads could not distinguish some IMGT-functional V segments, including TRBV6-2 and TRBV6-3, those segments were excluded. In both the original and validation cohorts, the classifier was reported to diagnose cytomegalovirus status with high specificity and sensitivity. Most TCR sequences were observed very rarely across donors, whereas some public TCRs were present in many individuals. Sequencing depth was assumed to be roughly uniform across donors in the presence/absence analyses, though that assumption may not hold. Some 16 rarely observed V segments, including chromosome 9 orphons, were excluded from the earlier analysis of several hundred of the donors because counts were too low. In vitro tests confirmed that a few of the cytomegalovirus-associated TCR beta chains recognize cytomegalovirus antigens. Only TCR beta chains were sequenced in this cohort, and the absence of alpha or paired-chain data limited detectable features. HLA typing was unavailable for some donors at each locus, so association tests used only the typed subset. The sequencing pipeline was judged likely to have produced a cluster of highly shared sequence variants as a technical artifact. According to a later genetic analysis, donors in an Asian-associated ancestry cluster had fewer N-insertions in productive TCRs than the approximately 670-donor mean. A further reported finding was that TCR beta sequences accurately predicted the HLA-A and HLA-B alleles for most subjects in the first cohort. A later analysis found that HLA-associated TCR beta chains were more clonally expanded and had lower generation probabilities than equally common non-associated chains. The only immune exposure information available for the cohort was CMV serostatus. Correlated functional status among segregating V segments might reflect linkage disequilibrium, but an unknown experimental factor could not be ruled out. According to a later analysis, most CMV-associated TCR beta chains appeared to be HLA-restricted, and the HLA associations seemed to be driven largely by CMV exposure. At a false discovery rate of 0.05, a later analysis linked 15,000 to 20,000 TCR beta sequences to specific HLA alleles. A later genetic analysis associated a missense DCLRE1C variant with V-gene and J-gene trimming of TCR beta chains, and an independent cohort replicated the association. Assigning TCR associations to individual alleles was difficult when HLA alleles, especially DR and DQ, strongly co-occurred. Several of the top co-occurrence clusters appeared to be linked to parvovirus B19, influenza, CMV and Epstein-Barr virus, according to a later analysis. Broadly in line with IMGT annotations, most TCR beta V segments showed up in productive rearrangements about 87% or about 30% of the time in an earlier analysis of 450 to 750 of the donors.

This TCR was sampled from a man between 25 and 39 years old in good health and CMV-seronegative. This sequence uses TRBV10-3 and TRBJ1-6, and 8 bases in between align with TRBD1. Sequencing input: PBMCs. The CDR3 protein sequence reads: CAISETGGNSPLHF. In nucleotide form, the sequence is TGTGCCATCAGTGAAACAGGGGGGAATTCACCCCTCCACTTT.